These T cell receptor beta chains were read from a single sample in a study of T cell responses to AZD1222 COVID-19 vaccine. Here immunoSEQ multiplex PCR was the method, and the copy in TCRdb shows in-frame clones only, minus some. The profile covers just under 75,000 clones, with less than 85% appearing a single time and approximately 47% taken by the ten largest. Sequenced here: peripheral blood, sampled 28 days after the second AZD1222 dose. Receptor source: an adult who received the AZD1222 COVID-19 vaccine. CDR3s include the opening cysteine and the closing phenylalanine or tryptophan. Each record gives: J gene, V gene, D gene, clone size, CDR3 DNA, CDR3 protein. The D gene is left open where the match is weak. Clone size, where shown, is once, few, many, or a class for clones that have expanded.

>TRBJ2-5|TRBV29-1|NA|NA
TGCAGCGCCCAAGAGGGGACCCAGTACTTC
CSAQEGTQYF
>TRBJ2-1|TRBV19|NA|NA
TGTGCCAGTAGTATGATACGAGGAGGAACGGATGAGCAGTTCTTC
CASSMIRGGTDEQFF
>TRBJ1-5|TRBV7-8|NA|few
TGTGCCAGCAGCCCAGCCGGGGCGTATCAGCCCCAGCATTTT
CASSPAGAYQPQHF
>TRBJ2-7|TRBV7-8|TRBD1|NA
TGTGCCAGCAGCCAGACCGGGACAGCCTCCTACGAGCAGTACTTC
CASSQTGTASYEQYF
>TRBJ2-1|TRBV7-2|NA|NA
TGTGCCAGCAGCTTAAGAAGTGAGCAGTTCTTC
CASSLRSEQFF
>TRBJ1-3|TRBV19|NA|NA
TGTGCCAGTAGTAACCGGCCGTCCTCTGGAAACACCATATATTTT
CASSNRPSSGNTIYF
>TRBJ2-7|TRBV6-5|NA|NA
TGTGCCAGCAGCCGACTCATTGATGGGGGTAGAGAGCAGTACTTC
CASSRLIDGGREQYF
>TRBJ1-3|TRBV7-2|NA|once
TGTGCCAGCAGCTTAGAAGGGTCTTCTGGAAACACCATATATTTT
CASSLEGSSGNTIYF
>TRBJ1-3|TRBV7-9|NA|NA
TGTGCCACCTACGACACCACCCTCGACGGAAACACCATATATTTT
CATYDTTLDGNTIYF
>TRBJ2-1|TRBV12-3/TRBV12-4|NA|NA
TGTGCCAGCAGTTTGTCCGGGGCCGATGAGCAGTTCTTC
CASSLSGADEQFF
>TRBJ1-2|TRBV2|TRBD1|NA
TGTGCCAGCAGAGGGACAGTATTTAATGGCTACACCTTC
CASRGTVFNGYTF
>TRBJ1-1|TRBV7-6|NA|once
TGTGCCAGCAGCCAAGGGCCGACTTTCTTT
CASSQGPTFF
>TRBJ2-3|TRBV5-1|TRBD2|NA
TGCGCCAGCAGCTTGGGTGGGACTAGAGTAGGCCCGCAGTATTTT
CASSLGGTRVGPQYF
>TRBJ1-2|TRBV28|NA|few
TGTGCCAGCAGCACACAGATGACTAACTATGGCTACACCTTC
CASSTQMTNYGYTF
>TRBJ2-7|TRBV18|NA|NA
TGTGCCAGCTCACCTTCGGGAACTCCATACGAGCAGTACTTC
CASSPSGTPYEQYF
>TRBJ2-1|TRBV24-1|TRBD1|NA
TGTGCCACCAGTCCGATACAGGGGAAAGGGCCCAATGAGCAGTTCTTC
CATSPIQGKGPNEQFF
>TRBJ2-1|TRBV5-1|NA|NA
TGCGCCAGCAGCCCCGCGACAGACCCCCGCTACAATGAGCAGTTCTTC
CASSPATDPRYNEQFF
>TRBJ1-1|TRBV3-1/TRBV3-2|NA|NA
TGTGCCAGCAGCCTAGCGGGGGTACACACTGAAGCTTTCTTT
CASSLAGVHTEAFF
>TRBJ1-2|TRBV28|NA|NA
TGTGCCAGCAGTTACAACTATGGCTACACCTTC
CASSYNYGYTF
>TRBJ1-4|TRBV30|NA|NA
TGTGCCTGGAGTGCCACCCATGCGGGGGAGGCCGGTGAAAAACTGTTTTTT
CAWSATHAGEAGEKLFF
>TRBJ2-1|TRBV9|NA|NA
TGTGCCAGCAGCGTAGGTATAGCTGTGGGTAACAATGAGCAGTTCTTC
CASSVGIAVGNNEQFF
>TRBJ2-7|TRBV6-1|TRBD1|NA
TGTGCCACCAATCCTACAGGGGCAAGGAGCGAGCAGTACTTC
CATNPTGARSEQYF
>TRBJ1-2|TRBV7-2|NA|few
TGTGCCAGCAGCTCCCAGCCGTCCGATTATGGCTACACCTTC
CASSSQPSDYGYTF
>TRBJ2-2|TRBV14|TRBD1|NA
TGTGCCAGCAGCCCATGGACAGGGGGGCTTGAAACCGGGGAGCTGTTTTTT
CASSPWTGGLETGELFF
>TRBJ2-3|TRBV2|TRBD1|NA
TGTGCCAGCGACCGACAGGGTGGGAGCACAGATACGCAGTATTTT
CASDRQGGSTDTQYF
>TRBJ2-1|TRBV5-1|NA|NA
TGCGCCAGCAGCTTGGGAGGGGAAGGGAATGAGCAGTTCTTC
CASSLGGEGNEQFF
>TRBJ2-5|TRBV27|TRBD2|NA
TGTGCCAGCAGGACTCTAGCGGTCAAAGAGACCCAGTACTTC
CASRTLAVKETQYF
>TRBJ1-1|TRBV7-9|NA|NA
TGTGCCAGCCAACAGGGCGCGAACACTGAAGCTTTCTTT
CASQQGANTEAFF
>TRBJ1-3|TRBV7-6|TRBD1|once
TGTGCCAGCAGCTCAGAGGACAGGGCGGGAAACACCATATATTTT
CASSSEDRAGNTIYF
>TRBJ2-7|TRBV30|NA|NA
TGTGCCTGGGACAGTTTGTTCTCCTACGAGCAGTACTTC
CAWDSLFSYEQYF
>TRBJ1-6|TRBV4-2|NA|NA
TGTGCCAGCAGCCAAACACTCTATAATTCACCCCTCCACTTT
CASSQTLYNSPLHF
>TRBJ1-1|TRBV7-2|NA|few
TGTGCCAGCAGCTTAGGGCAGAACACTGAAGCTTTCTTT
CASSLGQNTEAFF
>TRBJ2-7|TRBV12-3/TRBV12-4|NA|NA
TGTGCCAGCAGCCCCGGTCCGCGCTACGAGCAGTACTTC
CASSPGPRYEQYF
>TRBJ2-3|TRBV7-2|NA|once
TGTGCCAGCAGCTTAGTCAGCGGTTCAGGTATAGATACGCAGTATTTT
CASSLVSGSGIDTQYF
>TRBJ1-6|TRBV5-5|NA|NA
TGTGCCAGCAGCTCCGTTGGGACACCCGATTCACCCCTCCACTTT
CASSSVGTPDSPLHF
>TRBJ2-3|TRBV5-1|NA|NA
TGCGCCAGCAGCTTTTCGGGGGATACGCAGTATTTT
CASSFSGDTQYF
>TRBJ2-1|TRBV7-2|NA|NA
TGTGCCAGCAGCTTAGAGATTAATTATTGGCAGTTCTTC
CASSLEINYWQFF
>TRBJ1-1|TRBV28|NA|NA
TGTGCCAGCAGTTTGGGATTCGCGGGGCAGAGTGAAGCTTTCTTT
CASSLGFAGQSEAFF
>TRBJ1-1|TRBV7-2|NA|once
TGTGCCAGCAGCTTAGAGGAGGGAGCGAACACTGAAGCTTTCTTT
CASSLEEGANTEAFF
>TRBJ2-1|TRBV2|NA|NA
TGTGCCAGCCTTCTTAGCTCCTACAATGAGCAGTTCTTC
CASLLSSYNEQFF
>TRBJ1-4|TRBV18|TRBD1|NA
TGTGCCAGCTCACCACAAAGGGGGCAACATGAAAAACTGTTTTTT
CASSPQRGQHEKLFF
>TRBJ1-6|TRBV7-3|NA|NA
TGTGCCAGCAGCCTCCGTCTTGATTCACCCCTCCACTTT
CASSLRLDSPLHF
>TRBJ1-6|TRBV21-1|NA|NA
TGTGCCAGCAACTCGACAGTGAGCTCCTATAATTCACCCCTCCACTTT
CASNSTVSSYNSPLHF
>TRBJ1-4|TRBV6-5|TRBD1|NA
TGTGCCAGCCGCCCGACAGGGATCTTCAAGGAAAAACTGTTTTTT
CASRPTGIFKEKLFF
>TRBJ2-5|TRBV7-9|TRBD2|NA
TGTGCCAGCAGCTTAGCGGGGGGGCAAGAGACCCAGTACTTC
CASSLAGGQETQYF
>TRBJ2-7|TRBV6-2/TRBV6-3|TRBD2|NA
TGTGCCAGCAGTACCCCAGGCCCGGGAGGGCCAAGGGAGCAGTACTTC
CASSTPGPGGPREQYF
>TRBJ2-1|TRBV9|NA|NA
TGTGCCAGCAGCTTGACCACAGCATATGAGCAGTTCTTC
CASSLTTAYEQFF
>TRBJ2-1|TRBV3-1/TRBV3-2|NA|NA
TGTGCCAGCAGCCAAGTTCTAGCCGGGCTCAATGAGCAGTTCTTC
CASSQVLAGLNEQFF
>TRBJ2-2|TRBV4-3|NA|NA
TGCGCCAGCAGCCAAGATCAGTTCGGGGCTAGGGGCGACACCGGGGAGCTGTTTTTT
CASSQDQFGARGDTGELFF
>TRBJ2-7|TRBV5-8|NA|NA
TGTGCCAGCAGGCGGGACAGTTCCAAGTTCCCCTACGAGCAGTACTTC
CASRRDSSKFPYEQYF
>TRBJ2-7|TRBV7-9|NA|NA
TGTGCCAGCAGCTTGGAGAACAGCTACGAGCAGTACTTC
CASSLENSYEQYF
>TRBJ1-5|TRBV7-2|NA|NA
TGTGCCAGCAGCTTAGAAAATCAGCCCCAGCATTTT
CASSLENQPQHF
>TRBJ2-2|TRBV6-5|TRBD1|NA
TGTGCCAGCAGTTACTCCCGGACAGGGGGCTCCGGGGAGCTGTTTTTT
CASSYSRTGGSGELFF
>TRBJ2-7|TRBV19|NA|NA
TGTGCCAGTAGTACAGGATTCTTGGACAGGCAGTACTTC
CASSTGFLDRQYF
>TRBJ2-3|TRBV28|NA|NA
TGTGCCAGCAGGCGACGGGACGTGACAGATACGCAGTATTTT
CASRRRDVTDTQYF
>TRBJ2-7|TRBV19|NA|NA
TGTGCCAGTACCCCGCCGGGACTCTCCTACGAGCAGTACTTC
CASTPPGLSYEQYF
>TRBJ2-1|TRBV11-2|TRBD2|few
TGTGCCAGCAGCTTCCCGCAAGCGGGGGCGCGGAATGAGCAGTTCTTC
CASSFPQAGARNEQFF
>TRBJ1-4|TRBV7-2|TRBD1|NA
TGTGCCATAAAACAGGGGGCCCGGGAAAAACTGTTTTTT
CAIKQGAREKLFF
>TRBJ2-5|TRBV5-4|TRBD2|NA
TGTGCCAGCAGCTTGGTAGCGGGTGACGGTCAAGAGACCCAGTACTTC
CASSLVAGDGQETQYF
>TRBJ2-1|TRBV13|TRBD2|NA
TGTGCCAGCAGCCTCGGGACTAGCGGGCCTCACAATGAGCAGTTCTTC
CASSLGTSGPHNEQFF